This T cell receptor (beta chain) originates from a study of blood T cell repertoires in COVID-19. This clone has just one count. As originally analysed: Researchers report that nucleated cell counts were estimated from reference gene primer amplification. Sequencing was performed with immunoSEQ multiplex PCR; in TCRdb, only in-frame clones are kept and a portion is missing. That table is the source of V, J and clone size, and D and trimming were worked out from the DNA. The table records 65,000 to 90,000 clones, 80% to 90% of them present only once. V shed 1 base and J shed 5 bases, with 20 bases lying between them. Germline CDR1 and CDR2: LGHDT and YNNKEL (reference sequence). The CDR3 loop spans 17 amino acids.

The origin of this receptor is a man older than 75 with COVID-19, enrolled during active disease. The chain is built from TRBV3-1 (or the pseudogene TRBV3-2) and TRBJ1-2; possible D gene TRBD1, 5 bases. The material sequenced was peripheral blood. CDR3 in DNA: TGTGCCAGCAGCCAAGGTCCGAGGACACCCGGAAAATATGGCTACACCTTC. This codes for CASSQGPRTPGKYGYTF.